This TCR beta chain was sequenced in a study of T cell repertoires in cytomegalovirus infection. One entry per CDR3 protein results from TCRdb running MiXCR on the reads. The repertoire has about 920,000 distinct CDR3 sequences, around 31% of them found once; the top ten carry over 11%. Germline V gives CDR1 SEHNR, CDR2 FQNEAQ (reference sequence). Germline trimming cut 4 bases from V and 4 bases from J; bases unmatched to any gene: 13. CDR3 length equals 16 residues. A note on this clonotype: Its antigen is currently unknown.

This receptor was identified in a human donor in good health (CMV status not recorded). Some clones in this sample may be carry-over from other donors' samples. The sample in question was cultured CD8+ T cells from PBMCs, obtained from culture after CMV antigen stimulation. This rearrangement joins TRBV7-9 to TRBJ2-7; 7 nucleotides agree with TRBD1. The CDR3 sequence: CASSSGTASWKYEQYF. In DNA form, the CDR3 reads TGTGCCAGCAGCTCCGGGACAGCTTCTTGGAAGTACGAGCAGTACTTC.